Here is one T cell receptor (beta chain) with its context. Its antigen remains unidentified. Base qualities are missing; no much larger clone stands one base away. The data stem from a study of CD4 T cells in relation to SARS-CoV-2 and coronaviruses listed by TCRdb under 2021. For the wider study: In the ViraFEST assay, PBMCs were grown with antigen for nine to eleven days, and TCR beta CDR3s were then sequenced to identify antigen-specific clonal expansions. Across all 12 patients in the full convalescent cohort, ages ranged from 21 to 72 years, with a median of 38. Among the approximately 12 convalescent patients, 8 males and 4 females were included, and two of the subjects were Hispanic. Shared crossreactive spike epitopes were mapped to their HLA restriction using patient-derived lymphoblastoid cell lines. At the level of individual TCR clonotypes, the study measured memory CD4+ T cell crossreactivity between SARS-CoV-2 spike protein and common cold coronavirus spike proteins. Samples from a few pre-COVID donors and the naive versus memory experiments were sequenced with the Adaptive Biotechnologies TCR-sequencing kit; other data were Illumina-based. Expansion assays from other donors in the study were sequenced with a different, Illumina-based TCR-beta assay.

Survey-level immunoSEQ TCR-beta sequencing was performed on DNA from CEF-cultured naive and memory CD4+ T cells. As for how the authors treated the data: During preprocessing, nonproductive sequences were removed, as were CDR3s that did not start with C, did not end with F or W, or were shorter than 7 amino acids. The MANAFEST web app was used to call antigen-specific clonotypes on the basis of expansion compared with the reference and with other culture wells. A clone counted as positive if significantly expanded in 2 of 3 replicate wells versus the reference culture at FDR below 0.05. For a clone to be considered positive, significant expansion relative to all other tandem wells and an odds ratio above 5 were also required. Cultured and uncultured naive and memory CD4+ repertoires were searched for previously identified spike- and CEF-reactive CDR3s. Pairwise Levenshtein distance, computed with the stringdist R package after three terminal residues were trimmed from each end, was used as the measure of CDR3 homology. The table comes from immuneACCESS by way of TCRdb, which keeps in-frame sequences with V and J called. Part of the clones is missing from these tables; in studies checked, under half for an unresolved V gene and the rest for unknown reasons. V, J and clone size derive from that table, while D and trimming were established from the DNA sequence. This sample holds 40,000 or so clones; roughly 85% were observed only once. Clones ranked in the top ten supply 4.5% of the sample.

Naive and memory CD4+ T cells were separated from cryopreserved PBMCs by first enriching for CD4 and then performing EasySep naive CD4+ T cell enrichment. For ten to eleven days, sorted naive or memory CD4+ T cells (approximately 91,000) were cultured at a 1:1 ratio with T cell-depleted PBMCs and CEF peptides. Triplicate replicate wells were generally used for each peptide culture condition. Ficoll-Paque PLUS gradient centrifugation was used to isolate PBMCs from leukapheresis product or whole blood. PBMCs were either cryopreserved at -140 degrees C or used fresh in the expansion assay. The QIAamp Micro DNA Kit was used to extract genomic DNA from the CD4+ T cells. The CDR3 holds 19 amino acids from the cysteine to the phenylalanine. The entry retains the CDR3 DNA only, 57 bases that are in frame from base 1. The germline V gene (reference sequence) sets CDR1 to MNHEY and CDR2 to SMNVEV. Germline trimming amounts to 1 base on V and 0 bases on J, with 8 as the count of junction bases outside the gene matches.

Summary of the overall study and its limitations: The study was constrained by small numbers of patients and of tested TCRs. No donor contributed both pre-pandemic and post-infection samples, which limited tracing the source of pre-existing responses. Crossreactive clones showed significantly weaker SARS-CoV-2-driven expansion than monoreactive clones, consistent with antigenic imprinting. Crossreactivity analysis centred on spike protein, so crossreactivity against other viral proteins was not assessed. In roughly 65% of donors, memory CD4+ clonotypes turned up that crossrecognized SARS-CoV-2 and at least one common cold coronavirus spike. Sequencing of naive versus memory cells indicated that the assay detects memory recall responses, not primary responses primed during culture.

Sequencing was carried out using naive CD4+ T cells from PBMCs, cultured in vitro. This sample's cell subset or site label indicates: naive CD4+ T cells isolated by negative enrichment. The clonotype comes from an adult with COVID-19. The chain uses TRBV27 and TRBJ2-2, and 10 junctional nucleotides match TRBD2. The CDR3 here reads CASSLLWLAGDTNTGELFF. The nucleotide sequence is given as TGTGCCAGCAGTTTATTATGGCTAGCGGGGGATACGAACACCGGGGAGCTGTTTTTT.